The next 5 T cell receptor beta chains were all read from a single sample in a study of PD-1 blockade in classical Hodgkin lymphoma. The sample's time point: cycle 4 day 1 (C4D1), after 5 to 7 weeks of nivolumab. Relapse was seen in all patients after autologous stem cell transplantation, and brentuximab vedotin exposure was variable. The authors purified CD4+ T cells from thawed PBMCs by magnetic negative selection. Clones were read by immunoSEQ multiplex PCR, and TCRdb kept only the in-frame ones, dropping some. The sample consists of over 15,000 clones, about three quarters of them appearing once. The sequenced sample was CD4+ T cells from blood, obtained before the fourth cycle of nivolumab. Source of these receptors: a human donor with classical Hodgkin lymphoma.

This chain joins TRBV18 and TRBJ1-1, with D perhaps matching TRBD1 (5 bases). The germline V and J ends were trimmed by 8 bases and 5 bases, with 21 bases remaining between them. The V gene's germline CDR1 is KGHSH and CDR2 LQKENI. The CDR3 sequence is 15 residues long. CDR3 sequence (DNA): TGTGCCAGCGCTCCTGAGCAGGGAGGATCTACTGAAGCTTTCTTT. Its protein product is CASAPEQGGSTEAFF.

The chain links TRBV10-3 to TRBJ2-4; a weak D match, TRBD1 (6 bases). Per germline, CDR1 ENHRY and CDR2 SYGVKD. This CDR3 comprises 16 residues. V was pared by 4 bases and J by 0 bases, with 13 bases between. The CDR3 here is CAISVERGLAKNIQYF. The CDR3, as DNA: TGTGCCATCAGTGTCGAGAGGGGGTTAGCCAAAAACATTCAGTACTTC.

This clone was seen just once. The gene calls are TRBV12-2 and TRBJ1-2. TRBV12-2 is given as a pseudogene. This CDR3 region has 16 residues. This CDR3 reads CASRLNSRGGCYGYTF. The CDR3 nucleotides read TGTGCAAGTCGCTTAAATTCGCGGGGGGGCTGCTATGGCTACACCTTC.

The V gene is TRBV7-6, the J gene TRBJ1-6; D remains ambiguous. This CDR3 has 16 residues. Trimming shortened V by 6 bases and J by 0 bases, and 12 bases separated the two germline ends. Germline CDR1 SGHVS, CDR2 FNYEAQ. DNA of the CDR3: TGTGCCAGCAGATTAAGGGCAAGCTCCTATAATTCACCCCTCCACTTT. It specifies CASRLRASSYNSPLHF.

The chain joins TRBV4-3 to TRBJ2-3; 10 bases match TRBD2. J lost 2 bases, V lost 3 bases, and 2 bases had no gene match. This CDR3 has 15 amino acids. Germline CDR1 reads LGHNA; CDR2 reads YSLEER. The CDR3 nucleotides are TGCGCCAGCAGCCACACTAGCGGGGACACAGATACGCAGTATTTT. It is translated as CASSHTSGDTDTQYF.